This TCR beta chain was profiled in a study of blood T cell repertoires in COVID-19. On the study more broadly: Samples representing acute and convalescent COVID-19 were sourced from the United States, Italy and Spain. PBMCs, B-cell-depleted T cells, or T cells provided the cDNA or gDNA that made up the material.

The J segment lost 0 bases and the V segment lost 0 bases, leaving 8 bases of the junction unmatched. Germline V gives CDR1 SSHAT, CDR2 FNYEAQ (reference sequence). The CDR3 has 18 residues. Original handling: Amplification of reference gene primers provided the estimated nucleated cell counts. The protocol was immunoSEQ multiplex PCR, while the TCRdb copy is restricted to in-frame clones and leaves out a portion. That table gives V, J and clone size, and the DNA gave D and trimming. This table holds roughly 120,000 clones, approximately 90% found once. The TCR originated in a human donor with active COVID-19. The donor label of this sample is uncertain. Specimen: peripheral blood. V gene TRBV7-7 combines with J gene TRBJ2-3; 8 bases fit TRBD1. The CDR3: CASSLALGGQASTDTQYF. Here the CDR3 DNA reads TGTGCCAGCAGCTTAGCGCTAGGGGGACAGGCAAGCACAGATACGCAGTATTTT.